These 25 T cell receptor beta chains were all obtained from the same sample, sequenced in a study of shared clonotypes between healthy human individuals. Sequencing was performed with immunoSEQ multiplex PCR; in TCRdb, only in-frame clones are kept and a portion is missing. The top ten hold roughly 1% of the sample, which has more than 2 million clones, roughly 94% seen once. The naive CD8 subset, CD45RO-negative cells positively selected for CCR7, excluded terminally differentiated effector memory CD45RA+ cells. Material: naive CD8+ T cells sorted from blood. All receptors derive from a man aged 18 to 29 in good health.

A word on this clone: This sample includes further DNA sequences coding for the same CDR3. The V call is TRBV11-3, the J call TRBJ2-7; TRBD2 might be the D (5 bases). From germline, CDR1 is SGHNT and CDR2 YENEEA. The CDR3 is 13 amino acids. V lost 1 base and J 4 bases, leaving 8 bases between the germline ends. CDR3 coding DNA: TGTGCCAGCAGCTTAGGATCGGGGTACGAGCAGTACTTC. Protein: CASSLGSGYEQYF.

The gene calls are TRBV6-5 and TRBJ2-5, with 7 nucleotides matching TRBD2. The V gene end was trimmed by 6 bases and the J gene end by 2 bases; junction bases not matched to a gene: 6. There are 14 residues in the CDR3. Germline V gene sequence: CDR1 MNHEY, CDR2 SVGAGI. In nucleotides, the CDR3 is TGTGCCAGCAGACCTACTAGCGATCAAGAGACCCAGTACTTC. Residues: CASRPTSDQETQYF.

As to this clone: Other DNA sequences in this specimen translate into the identical CDR3. V usage is TRBV27 and J usage is TRBJ2-7; TRBD2 matches at 10 bases. The V gene's germline CDR1 is MNHEY and CDR2 SMNVEV (reference sequence). The CDR3 covers 14 residues. J was trimmed by 4 bases and V by 2 bases; bases with no gene match: 2. CDR3: CASSLKREGYEQYF. CDR3 in DNA: TGTGCCAGCAGTTTAAAGCGGGAGGGGTACGAGCAGTACTTC.

The rearrangement joins TRBV4-1 to TRBJ2-7; TRBD1 matches 7 bases. V dropped 1 base and J dropped 4; count of bases not matched to a gene: 16. Germline-derived CDR1 and CDR2 are MGHRA and YSYEKL. The CDR3 consists of 18 residues. The CDR3 nucleotides read TGCGCCAGCAGCCAAGGATCAGGGGGATTCGACGGGCGGTACGAGCAGTACTTC. This gives the protein CASSQGSGGFDGRYEQYF.

V gene TRBV6-1 combines with J gene TRBJ2-1; D gene ambiguous. CDR3 length equals 9 residues. V lost 10 bases and J lost 5, with 3 bases in between. Per germline, CDR1 MNHNS and CDR2 SASEGT. CDR3 in amino acids: CATNNEQFF. The DNA of the CDR3 is TGTGCCACCAACAATGAGCAGTTCTTC.

J is TRBJ1-6 and V is TRBV27; maybe TRBD1 (5 bases). CDR1 is MNHEY and CDR2 is SMNVEV in the germline V gene (reference sequence). Deletions cut 10 bases from V and 7 bases from J, with 23 bases between. CDR3 length: 16 residues. CDR3 sequence (DNA): TGTGCCACCACCTGGGGGGAGCACCTCGGGAATTCACCCCTCCACTTT. Translation: CATTWGEHLGNSPLHF.

V usage is TRBV27 and J usage is TRBJ2-7; no clear D gene. Germline CDR1 and CDR2: MNHEY and SMNVEV (reference sequence). The CDR3 is made up of 15 amino acids. V lost 6 bases and J 3 bases, leaving 18 bases between the germline ends. This CDR3 reads CASSLSRSPLYEQYF. CDR3 DNA sequence: TGTGCCAGCAGCCTAAGCCGGAGTCCTCTCTACGAGCAGTACTTC.

This clone is a singleton in its sample. V usage is TRBV6-6 and J usage is TRBJ2-7; D is possibly TRBD2 (6 bases). V lost 2 bases, J lost 5 bases, and 13 bases lay in between. This CDR3 has 14 residues. The germline CDR1 and CDR2 sequences are MNHNY and SVGAGI (reference sequence). CDR3 in DNA: TGTGCCAGCAGTTACGGGAAGTCGGGGGACGAGCAGTACTTC. It encodes CASSYGKSGDEQYF.

This clone is a singleton in its sample. CDR3 protein: CAWSGSLDNEQFF. The CDR3 coding sequence is TGTGCCTGGAGTGGTAGCCTAGACAATGAGCAGTTCTTC. The V call is TRBV30, the J call TRBJ2-1; D not resolved. The CDR3 length is 13 residues. The germline V gene has CDR1 GTSNPN and CDR2 SVGIG (reference sequence). V was pared by 1 base and J by 5 bases, with 9 bases between.

The gene calls are TRBV11-2 and TRBJ2-7; D is unresolved. This CDR3 has 12 amino acids. The germline V gene has CDR1 SGHAT and CDR2 FQNNGV. V was pared by 6 bases and J by 5 bases, with 11 bases between. In DNA, the CDR3 is TGTGCCAGCAGACACGACACCCACGAGCAGTACTTC. This translates into CASRHDTHEQYF.

The CDR3 spells CASSLAGSKETQYF. CDR3 DNA: TGCGCCAGCAGCTTGGCGGGGTCTAAAGAGACCCAGTACTTC. This chain uses TRBV5-1 with TRBJ2-5; perhaps TRBD2 as D (5 bases). Trimming took 0 bases from V and 3 from J, leaving 9 bases between them. The CDR3 loop spans 14 amino acids. CDR1 is SGHRS and CDR2 is YFSETQ in the germline V gene.

The rearrangement joins TRBV7-2 to TRBJ1-1, with D possibly matching TRBD1 (5 bases). The CDR3 runs to 11 residues. Trimming pared 6 bases from V and 5 bases from J, leaving 7 bases between. CDR1 SGHTA and CDR2 FQGNSA come from the germline V gene. CDR3: CASRKGTEAFF. The DNA of the CDR3 is TGTGCCAGCAGAAAGGGGACTGAAGCTTTCTTT.

Concerning this clone itself: Other DNA sequences in the same sample also yield this CDR3. The chain uses TRBV30 and TRBJ2-7; D gene uncertain. Trimming left V 0 bases short and J 3 bases short, with 9 bases between. This CDR3 contains 13 residues. Germline CDR1 reads GTSNPN; CDR2 reads SVGIG (reference sequence). CDR3 in DNA: TGTGCCTGGAGTGTCGACCGAGGCTACGAGCAGTACTTC. Translating gives CAWSVDRGYEQYF.

As concerns this clone: Other DNA sequences in the same sample also yield this CDR3. This rearrangement joins TRBV9 to TRBJ2-7; 11 bases align to TRBD1. The junction had 3 bases not matched to a gene; V was cut back by 4 bases and J by 3 bases. Germline values: CDR1 SGDLS, CDR2 YYNGEE. The CDR3 runs 14 residues. Written as DNA, the CDR3 is TGTGCCAGCAGCATTGGGACAGGGGGCTACGAGCAGTACTTC. Encoded protein: CASSIGTGGYEQYF.

The chain is built from TRBV5-1 and TRBJ2-3, with D possibly matching TRBD1 (5 bases). The CDR3 covers 15 residues. From germline, CDR1 is SGHRS and CDR2 YFSETQ. V was pared by 4 bases and J by 2 bases, with 14 bases between. As DNA, the CDR3 is TGCGCCAGCAGCCCCGGAAGGGGTATCACAGATACGCAGTATTTT. As protein: CASSPGRGITDTQYF.

Comment on this clone: Other nucleotide sequences in the sample specify the same CDR3. The V and J genes are TRBV18 and TRBJ2-2; tentative D call: TRBD2 (6 bases). This CDR3 has 14 residues. Trimming removed 3 bases from V and 3 bases from J, with 8 bases in between. CDR1 KGHSH and CDR2 LQKENI come from the germline V gene. The CDR3 bases are TGTGCCAGCTCACCTAGCGGTTACACCGGGGAGCTGTTTTTT. It is translated as CASSPSGYTGELFF.

Turning to this clone: This sample includes further DNA sequences coding for the same CDR3. The genes are TRBV6-5 and TRBJ2-6, with TRBD1 identical over 8 bases. After removal of 6 bases from V and 1 base from J, the junction contained 2 bases not matched to a gene. Germline V CDR1 and CDR2: MNHEY, SVGAGI. This CDR3 has 15 residues. In DNA form, the CDR3 reads TGTGCCAGCAGGAACAGGGGGTCTGGGGCCAACGTCCTGACTTTC. Protein product: CASRNRGSGANVLTF.

J is TRBJ2-7 and V is TRBV5-6; D may correspond to TRBD1 or TRBD2 (7 bases each). The germline V gene encodes CDR1 SGHDT and CDR2 YYEEEE. This CDR3 spans 15 amino acids. V was pared by 4 bases and J by 6 bases, with 20 bases between. CDR3 sequence reads: CASSPTEAGGGEQYF. CDR3 sequence (DNA): TGTGCCAGCAGCCCGACCGAAGCAGGGGGGGGCGAGCAGTACTTC.

This chain joins TRBV5-1 and TRBJ1-1; possibly TRBD1 for D (6 bases). The length of the CDR3 is 15 residues. Trimming took 6 bases from V and 1 from J, leaving 16 bases between them. The V gene's germline CDR1 is SGHRS and CDR2 YFSETQ. The CDR3 region is CASTLTGGQNTEAFF. CDR3 DNA: TGCGCCAGCACCCTGACAGGAGGTCAGAACACTGAAGCTTTCTTT.

This chain links TRBV27 with TRBJ2-5; a weak D match, TRBD2 (6 bases). This CDR3 is 14 amino acids long. V was pared by 5 bases and J by 6 bases, with 16 bases between. The germline V gene has CDR1 MNHEY and CDR2 SMNVEV (reference sequence). CDR3 DNA: TGTGCCAGCAGTCTTACCGGGGGTTGGCAGACCCAGTACTTC. Translating it yields CASSLTGGWQTQYF.

V gene TRBV30 combines with J gene TRBJ1-5, with D hard to call. Germline-derived CDR1 and CDR2 are GTSNPN and SVGIG (reference sequence). Trimming left V 3 bases short and J 3 bases short, with 9 bases between. The CDR3 consists of 13 residues. The CDR3 sequence is CAWRDLFNQPQHF. CDR3 nucleotide sequence: TGTGCCTGGAGGGATTTATTCAATCAGCCCCAGCATTTT.

This chain joins TRBV13 and TRBJ1-1, with D possibly TRBD1 on 5 matching bases. The length of the CDR3 is 16 residues. The germline V gene has CDR1 PRHDT and CDR2 FYEKMQ (reference sequence). V lost 1 base and J 1 base, leaving 13 bases between the germline ends. The CDR3 bases are TGTGCCAGCAGCTTAGCCCCAGGGTGGGGGAACACTGAAGCTTTCTTT. Translated, it gives CASSLAPGWGNTEAFF.

The rearrangement links TRBV5-6 to TRBJ2-3, with 7 bases aligning to TRBD1. The V segment lost 2 bases and the J segment 0 bases; nucleotides outside the gene matches: 6. CDR1 is SGHDT, CDR2 YYEEEE, per germline. The CDR3 is 16 amino acids. CDR3 in amino acids: CASSLTGTVSTDTQYF. In DNA, the CDR3 is TGTGCCAGCAGCTTAACAGGGACAGTTAGCACAGATACGCAGTATTTT. The full variable domain, in which reference TRBV5-6 and TRBJ2-3 provide the parts outside the CDR3, is DAGVTQSPTHLIKTRGQQVTLRCSPKSGHDTVSWYQQALGQGPQFIFQYYEEEERQRGNFPDRFSGHQFPNYSSELNVNALLLGDSALYLCASSLTGTVSTDTQYFGPGTRLTVL.

This clone has just one count. The V call is TRBV7-9, the J call TRBJ2-5; D uncertain. This CDR3 has 13 amino acids. Looked up from germline, CDR1 is SEHNR and CDR2 is FQNEAQ (reference sequence). Trimming left V 5 bases short and J 3 bases short, with 10 bases between. Here the CDR3 reads CASSLPTEETQYF. The CDR3 DNA is TGTGCCAGCAGCCTCCCTACAGAAGAGACCCAGTACTTC.

The V and J genes are TRBV27 and TRBJ2-1; 14 bases align to TRBD2. This CDR3 is 16 amino acids long. CDR1 and CDR2 from the germline V gene are MNHEY and SMNVEV (reference sequence). Unmatched junction bases numbered 9, after V lost 5 bases and J lost 9 bases. This chain's CDR3 is CASSQRGLAGVGEQFF. The CDR3 nucleotides read TGTGCCAGCAGTCAGCGGGGACTAGCGGGAGTTGGTGAGCAGTTCTTC.